This T cell receptor beta chain was documented in a study of read filtering for tumor transcriptome and immune sequencing. This clonotype has at least ten counts. Its target is unknown. The length of the CDR3 is 16 residues. V dropped 4 bases and J dropped 7; count of bases not matched to a gene: 9. Germline CDR1 and CDR2: SGHAT and FQNNGV. The library was built from around 380 ng RNA with molecular barcoded adaptors for alpha/delta and beta/gamma chains. TCRdb re-called the reads with MiXCR, one entry per CDR3 protein. Of 37,000 or so distinct CDR3 sequences in the sample, roughly an eighth were seen once. At the time of active disease, bone marrow was collected from every patient. Study observations and caveats: Correlation between methods rose after single-read clonotypes were removed.

The rearrangement links TRBV11-2 to TRBJ2-1, with 11 nucleotides matching TRBD1. The receptor's source is a donor aged 40 or over with multiple myeloma. The sample taken for sequencing was a population of CD138-negative cells sorted from bone marrow. The CDR3 region is CASSSDRTGGLNEQFF. CDR3 bases: TGTGCCAGCAGCTCCGATAGGACAGGGGGCTTGAATGAGCAGTTCTTC.